Listed here are 3 T cell receptor beta chains from one sample, sequenced in a study of shared clonotypes between healthy human individuals. The assay was immunoSEQ multiplex PCR, and TCRdb's table has in-frame clones only and misses some. The sample lists around 1.1 million clones, 60% to 80% occurring once. The sequenced sample consisted of memory CD4+ T cells from PBMCs. Subset of the sample: CD45RA-negative fraction. These receptors all stem from a young man in good health. Some clones in this sample may be carry-over from other donors' samples.

The rearrangement links TRBV10-2 to TRBJ1-2, with D maybe TRBD1 (5 bases). Germline-derived CDR1 and CDR2 are WSHSY and SAAADI. The CDR3 consists of 12 residues. V was trimmed by 4 bases and J by 10 bases, leaving 13 bases between them. Here the CDR3 reads CASSGQGVDYTF. CDR3 coding DNA: TGCGCCAGCAGTGGGCAGGGAGTGGACTACACCTTC.

This rearrangement joins TRBV6-1 to TRBJ2-2; D may be TRBD1 or TRBD2 (6 bases each). The ends were cut back, 0 bases at V and 6 bases at J, with 11 bases in the middle. The CDR3 loop spans 15 amino acids. CDR1 and CDR2 from the germline V gene are MNHNS and SASEGT. CDR3 in amino acids: CASSEASRGAGELFF. The CDR3, as DNA: TGTGCCAGCAGTGAAGCGTCGAGGGGGGCCGGGGAGCTGTTTTTT.

This clone showed up just once. The junction does not match germline at one end; this may be a read error. The chain recombines TRBV5-5 with TRBJ1-4; possible D gene TRBD1, 5 bases. CDR3 size: 15 residues. CDR1 and CDR2 (germline): SGHKS, YYEKEE (reference sequence). CDR3 loop: CASSLGPATNEKLFF. As DNA, the CDR3 is TGTGCCAGCAGTTTGGGGCCGGCAACTAATGAAAAACTGTTTTTT.